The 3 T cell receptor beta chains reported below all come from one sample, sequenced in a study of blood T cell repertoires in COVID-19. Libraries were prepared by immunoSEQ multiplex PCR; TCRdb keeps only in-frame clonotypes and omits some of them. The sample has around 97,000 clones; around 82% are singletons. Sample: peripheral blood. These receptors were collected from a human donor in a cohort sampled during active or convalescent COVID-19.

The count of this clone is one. The CDR3 loop is CASSLTGTPTYEQYF. The CDR3 DNA is TGTGCCAGCAGCTTAACCGGGACACCTACCTACGAGCAGTACTTC. The V call is TRBV9, the J call TRBJ2-7; weak D call: TRBD1 (6 bases). From germline, CDR1 is SGDLS and CDR2 YYNGEE. The CDR3 is 15 residues long. The V and J ends lost 4 bases and 2 bases respectively, with 16 bases between them. The complete variable domain, with remaining parts taken from reference TRBV9 and TRBJ2-7, reads DSGVTQTPKHLITATGQRVTLRCSPRSGDLSVYWYQQSLDQGLQFLIQYYNGEERAKGNILERFSAQQFPDLHSELNLSSLELGDSALYFCASSLTGTPTYEQYFGPGTRLTVT.

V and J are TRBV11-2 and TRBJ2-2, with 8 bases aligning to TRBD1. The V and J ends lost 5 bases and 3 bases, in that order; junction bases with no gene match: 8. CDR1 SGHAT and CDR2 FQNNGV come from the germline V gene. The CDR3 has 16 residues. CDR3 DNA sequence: TGTGCCAGCAGCGGCGACAGGGGATGGGACACCGGGGAGCTGTTTTTT. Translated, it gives CASSGDRGWDTGELFF.

CDR3 sequence: CASSEAYGTLYEQYF. The CDR3 DNA reads TGTGCCAGCAGTGAAGCATACGGGACTCTCTACGAGCAGTACTTC. The rearrangement joins TRBV6-1 to TRBJ2-7; D possibly corresponds to TRBD2 (6 bases). The CDR3 has 15 residues. The germline gives CDR1 MNHNS, CDR2 SASEGT. V was cut by 0 bases and J by 3 bases, with 12 bases left in between.